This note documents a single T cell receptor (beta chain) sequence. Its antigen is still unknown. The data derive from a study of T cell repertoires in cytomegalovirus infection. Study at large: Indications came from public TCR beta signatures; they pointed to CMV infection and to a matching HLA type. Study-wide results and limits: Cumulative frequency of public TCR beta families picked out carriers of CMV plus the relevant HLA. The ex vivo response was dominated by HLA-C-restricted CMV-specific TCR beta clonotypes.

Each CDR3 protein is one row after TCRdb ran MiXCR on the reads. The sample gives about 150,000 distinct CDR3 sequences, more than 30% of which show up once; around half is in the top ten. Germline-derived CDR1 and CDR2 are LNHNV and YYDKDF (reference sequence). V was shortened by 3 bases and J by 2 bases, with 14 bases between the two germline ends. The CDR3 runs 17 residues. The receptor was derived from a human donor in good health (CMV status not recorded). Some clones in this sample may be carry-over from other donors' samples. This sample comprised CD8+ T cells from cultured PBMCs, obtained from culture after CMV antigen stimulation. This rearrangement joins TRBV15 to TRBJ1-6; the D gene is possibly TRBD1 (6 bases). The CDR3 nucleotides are TGTGCCACCAGCAGGGGAATCGGGACAACCTATAATTCACCCCTCCACTTT. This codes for CATSRGIGTTYNSPLHF.